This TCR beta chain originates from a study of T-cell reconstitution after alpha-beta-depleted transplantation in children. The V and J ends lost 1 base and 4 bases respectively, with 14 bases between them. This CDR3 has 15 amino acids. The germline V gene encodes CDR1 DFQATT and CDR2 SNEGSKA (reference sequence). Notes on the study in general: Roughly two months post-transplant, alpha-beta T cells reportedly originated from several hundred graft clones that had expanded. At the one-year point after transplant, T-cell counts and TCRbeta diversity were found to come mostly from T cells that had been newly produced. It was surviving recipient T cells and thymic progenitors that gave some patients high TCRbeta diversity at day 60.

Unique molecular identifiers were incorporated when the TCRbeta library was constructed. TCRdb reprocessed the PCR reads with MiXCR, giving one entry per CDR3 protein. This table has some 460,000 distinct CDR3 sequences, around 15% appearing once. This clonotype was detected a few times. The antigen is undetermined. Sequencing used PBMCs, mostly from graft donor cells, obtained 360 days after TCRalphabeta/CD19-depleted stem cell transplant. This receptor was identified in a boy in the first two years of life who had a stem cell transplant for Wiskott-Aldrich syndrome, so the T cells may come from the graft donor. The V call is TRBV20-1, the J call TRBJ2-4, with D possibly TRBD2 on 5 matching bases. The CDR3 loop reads CSARVLPGKKNIQYF. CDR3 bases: TGCAGTGCTAGAGTGCTACCGGGAAAGAAAAACATTCAGTACTTC.